This T cell receptor (beta chain) was profiled in a study of blood T cell repertoires in COVID-19. Only in-frame clones appear in the TCRdb table, and some are missing; sequencing was by immunoSEQ multiplex PCR. The sample lists roughly 380,000 clones, 75% to 90% occurring once. V lost 6 bases, J lost 2 bases, and 16 bases stayed unmatched. CDR1 and CDR2 (germline): MDHEN, SYDVKM. The CDR3 spans 17 residues. Sequencing input: peripheral blood. The chain couples TRBV28 to TRBJ2-7; the match to TRBD1 covers 7 bases. The origin of this receptor is a middle-aged woman with COVID-19, enrolled during active disease. The DNA for the CDR3 is TGTGCCAGCAGCCGTCCCCCCTGGGGCAGGGGGACCTACGAGCAGTACTTC. Protein product: CASSRPPWGRGTYEQYF.